Listed here are 2 T cell receptor beta chains from one sample, sequenced in a study of blood T cell repertoires in COVID-19. Data came from immunoSEQ multiplex PCR; TCRdb stores just in-frame clones and leaves some out. This repertoire shows over 70,000 clones, roughly 74% found once; its top ten account for approximately 6.3%. Material: peripheral blood. These receptor sequences come from a man in his 70s with COVID-19, enrolled during active disease.

CDR3 in amino acids: CASSVAVTVTGGYGYTF. The CDR3 DNA is TGTGCCAGCAGCGTAGCTGTGACAGTGACGGGGGGGTATGGCTACACCTTC. This rearrangement joins TRBV9 to TRBJ1-2; a possible D gene is TRBD1 (5 bases). V was pared by 0 bases and J by 5 bases, with 20 bases between. Germline CDR1 reads SGDLS; CDR2 reads YYNGEE. This CDR3 is 17 amino acids long.

The gene calls are TRBV14 and TRBJ1-1; D possibly corresponds to TRBD1 (5 bases). V lost 1 base and J lost 1, with 13 bases in between. This CDR3 has 16 amino acids. Germline lookup yields CDR1 SGHDN and CDR2 FVKESK. CDR3 bases: TGTGCCAGCAGCCAAGTGGGGCGAGACAGGAACACTGAAGCTTTCTTT. As protein: CASSQVGRDRNTEAFF. The whole variable domain, remainder taken from reference TRBV14 and TRBJ1-1, is EAGVTQFPSHSVIEKGQTVTLRCDPISGHDNLYWYRRVMGKEIKFLLHFVKESKQDESGMPNNRFLAERTGGTYSTLKVQPAELEDSGVYFCASSQVGRDRNTEAFFGQGTRLTVV.